This TCR beta chain is from a study of T cell clonotyping in hematopoietic cell transplantation. The wider study: Cytoreduction preceded collection of pretransplant recipient samples. Study-wide findings and caveats: At the given depth, recipient repertoires were over 97% de novo clonotypes. Recipient TCR diversity dropped after transplant; expanded clonotypes rose from day 30 to 180.

Notes on this clone: Its antigen is as yet unknown.

Sample time point: recipient sample about 28 days before transplant, after cytoreduction. Blood collection times were about day -28 and days 30, 100, 180 posttransplant. Using immunoSEQ multiplex PCR, the repertoire was profiled, and TCRdb retains in-frame clones only, with some absent. The data hold 8,900 or so clones, with roughly 84% observed a single time. Germline CDR1 reads SGDLS; CDR2 reads YYNGEE. The CDR3 covers 17 residues. The germline V and J ends were trimmed by 0 bases and 0 bases, with 13 bases remaining between them. This chain uses TRBV9 with TRBJ2-1; no clear D. The source is a woman aged 55-69 years with acute myeloid leukemia. Some clones in this sample may be carry-over from other donors' samples. Specimen: peripheral blood mononuclear cells, collected before stem cell transplant. The CDR3 reads CASSVVWLPSSYNEQFF. CDR3 DNA sequence: TGTGCCAGCAGCGTAGTATGGCTCCCAAGCTCCTACAATGAGCAGTTCTTC.